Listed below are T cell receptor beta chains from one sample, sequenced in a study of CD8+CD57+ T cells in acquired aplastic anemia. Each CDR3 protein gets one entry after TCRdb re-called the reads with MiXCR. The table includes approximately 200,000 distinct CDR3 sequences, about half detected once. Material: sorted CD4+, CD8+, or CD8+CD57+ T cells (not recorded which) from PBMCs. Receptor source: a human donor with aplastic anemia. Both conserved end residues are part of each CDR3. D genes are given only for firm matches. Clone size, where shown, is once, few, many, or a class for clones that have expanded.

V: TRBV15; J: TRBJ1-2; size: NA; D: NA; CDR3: CATSRLQGGVGYTF; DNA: TGTGCCACCAGCAGATTACAGGGTGGGGTTGGCTACACCTTC
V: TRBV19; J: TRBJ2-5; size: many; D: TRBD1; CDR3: CASRSGGLETQYF; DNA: TGTGCCAGTAGATCAGGGGGCTTAGAGACCCAGTACTTC
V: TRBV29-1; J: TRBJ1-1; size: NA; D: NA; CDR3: CSVEGLAEAFF; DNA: TGCAGCGTGGAAGGACTGGCTGAAGCTTTCTTT
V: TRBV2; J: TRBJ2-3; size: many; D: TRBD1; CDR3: CASSEMGQGANF; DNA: TGTGCCAGCAGTGAAATGGGACAGGGTGCCAATTTT
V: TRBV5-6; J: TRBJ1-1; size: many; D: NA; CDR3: CASSLDGAGTEAFF; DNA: TGTGCCAGCAGCTTGGATGGGGCAGGCACTGAAGCTTTCTTT
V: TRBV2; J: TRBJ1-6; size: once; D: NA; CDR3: CASSLLAGLTLHF; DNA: TGTGCCAGCAGTTTACTAGCGGGGCTCACCCTCCACTTT
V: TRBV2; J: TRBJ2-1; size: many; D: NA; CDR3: CASSELAFYEQFF; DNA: TGTGCCAGCAGTGAACTAGCCTTCTATGAGCAGTTCTTC
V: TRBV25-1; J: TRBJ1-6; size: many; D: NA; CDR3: CASSAQGIDSPLHF; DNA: TGTGCCAGCAGTGCTCAGGGGATCGATTCACCCCTCCACTTT
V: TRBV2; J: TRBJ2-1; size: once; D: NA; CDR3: CASSEQEGSIHEQFF; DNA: TGTGCCAGCAGTGAACAGGAGGGGTCTATCCATGAGCAGTTCTTC
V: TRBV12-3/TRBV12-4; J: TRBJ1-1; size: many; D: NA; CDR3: CASSSQSNTEAFF; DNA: TGTGCCAGCAGTTCTCAGTCGAACACTGAAGCTTTCTTT
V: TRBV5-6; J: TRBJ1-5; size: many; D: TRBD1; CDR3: CASSWSRDRGVSNQPQHF; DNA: TGTGCCAGCAGCTGGTCCCGGGACAGGGGGGTCAGCAATCAGCCCCAGCATTTT
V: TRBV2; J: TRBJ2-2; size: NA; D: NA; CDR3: CATSDSLMGVGELFF; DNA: TGTGCCACCTCGGACTCGCTGATGGGTGTCGGGGAGCTGTTTTTT
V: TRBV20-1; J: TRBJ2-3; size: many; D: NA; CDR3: CSARGPRASTDTQYF; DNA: TGCAGTGCTAGAGGTCCCAGGGCTAGCACAGATACGCAGTATTTT
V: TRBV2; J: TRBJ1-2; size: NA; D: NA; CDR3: CASSEEQGTGYTF; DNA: TGTGCCAGCAGTGAAGAACAGGGAACTGGCTACACCTTC
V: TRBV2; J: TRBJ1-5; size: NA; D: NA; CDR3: CASSPADRDNQPQHF; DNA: TGTGCCAGCAGTCCGGCGGACAGAGACAATCAGCCCCAGCATTTT
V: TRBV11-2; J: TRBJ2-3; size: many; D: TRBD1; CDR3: CASSSDRGGTDTQYF; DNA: TGTGCCAGCAGCTCGGACAGGGGTGGCACAGATACGCAGTATTTT
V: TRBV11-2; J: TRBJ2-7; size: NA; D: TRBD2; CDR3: CASSPILGGLAFYEQYF; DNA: TGTGCCAGCAGCCCAATCCTTGGGGGACTAGCGTTTTACGAGCAGTACTTC
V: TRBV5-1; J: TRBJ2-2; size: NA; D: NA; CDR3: CASSSQTGELFF; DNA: TGCGCCAGCAGCTCCCAAACCGGGGAACTGTTTTTT
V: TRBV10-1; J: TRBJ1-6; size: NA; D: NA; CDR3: CATRQSYNSPLHF; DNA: TGCGCCACGCGACAGTCCTATAATTCACCCCTCCACTTT
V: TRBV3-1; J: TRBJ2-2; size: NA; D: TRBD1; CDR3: CASSYRGPNTGELFF; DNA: TGTGCCAGCAGTTACAGGGGCCCGAACACCGGGGAGCTGTTTTTT
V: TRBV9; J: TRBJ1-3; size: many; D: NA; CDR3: CASSGRQTGFGNTIYF; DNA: TGTGCCAGCAGCGGTCGACAAACAGGGTTTGGAAACACCATATATTTT
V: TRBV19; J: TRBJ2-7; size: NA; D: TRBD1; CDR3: CASTGTGGGHEQYF; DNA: TGTGCCAGTACCGGGACAGGGGGCGGCCACGAGCAGTACTTC
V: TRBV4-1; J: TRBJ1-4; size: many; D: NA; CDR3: CASSQGGWGRASEKLFF; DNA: TGCGCCAGCAGCCAAGGGGGATGGGGACGCGCAAGTGAAAAACTGTTTTTT
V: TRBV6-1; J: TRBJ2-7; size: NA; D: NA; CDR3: CASRNLEGGAYEQYF; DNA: TGTGCCAGCAGAAACCTTGAAGGGGGAGCCTACGAGCAGTACTTC
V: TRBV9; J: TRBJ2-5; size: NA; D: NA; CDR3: CASIVKGMETQYF; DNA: TGTGCCAGCATCGTAAAGGGGATGGAGACCCAGTACTTC
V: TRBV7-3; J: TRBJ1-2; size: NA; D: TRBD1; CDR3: CASSLFQEAGTDGYTF; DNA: TGTGCCAGCAGCTTGTTTCAGGAAGCCGGGACAGACGGCTACACCTTC
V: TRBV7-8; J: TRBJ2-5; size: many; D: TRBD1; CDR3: CASSPQTGKEETQYF; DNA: TGTGCCAGCAGCCCCCAGACAGGGAAAGAAGAGACCCAGTACTTC
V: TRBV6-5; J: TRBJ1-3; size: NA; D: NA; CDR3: CASTQAGAGNTIYF; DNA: TGTGCCAGCACTCAGGCGGGGGCCGGAAACACCATATATTTT
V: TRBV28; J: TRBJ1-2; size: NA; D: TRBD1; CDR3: CASKGDTGDRSGYTF; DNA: TGTGCCAGCAAAGGGGACACCGGGGACAGGTCCGGCTACACCTTC
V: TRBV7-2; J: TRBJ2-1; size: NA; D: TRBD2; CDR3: CASRKEREGNEQFF; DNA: TGTGCCAGCAGAAAGGAGCGGGAGGGCAATGAGCAGTTCTTC
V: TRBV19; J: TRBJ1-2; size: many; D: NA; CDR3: CASSGDHYGYTF; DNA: TGTGCCAGTAGTGGCGACCACTATGGCTACACCTTC
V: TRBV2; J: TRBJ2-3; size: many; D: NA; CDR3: CASTLGGMRGASADTQYF; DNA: TGTGCCAGCACCCTGGGGGGGATGAGGGGGGCCAGCGCAGATACGCAGTATTTT
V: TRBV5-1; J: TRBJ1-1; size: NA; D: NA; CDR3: CASSLDTKKWAFF; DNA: TGTGCCAGCAGCTTGGACACGAAGAAGTGGGCTTTCTTT
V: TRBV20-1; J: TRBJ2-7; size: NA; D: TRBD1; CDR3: CNASATGLGEQYF; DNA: TGCAATGCATCAGCGACAGGGTTAGGCGAGCAGTACTTC
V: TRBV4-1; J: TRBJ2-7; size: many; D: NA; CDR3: CASSHFSGGVYEQYF; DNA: TGCGCCAGCAGCCATTTCTCCGGGGGAGTCTACGAGCAGTACTTC
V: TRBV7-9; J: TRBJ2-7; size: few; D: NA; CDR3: CASSLSDSSYEQYF; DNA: TGTGCCAGCAGCTTGAGCGATAGCTCCTACGAGCAGTACTTC
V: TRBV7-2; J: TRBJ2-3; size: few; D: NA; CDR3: CASSPRGWGASDDTQYF; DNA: TGTGCCAGCAGCCCAAGGGGTTGGGGAGCTAGCGACGATACGCAGTATTTT
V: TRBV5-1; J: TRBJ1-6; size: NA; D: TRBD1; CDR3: CASSQYGTGGRNSPLHF; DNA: TGCGCCAGCAGCCAGTACGGGACAGGGGGTAGGAATTCACCCCTCCACTTT
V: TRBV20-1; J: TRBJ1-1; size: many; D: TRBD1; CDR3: CSARDSQGARTEAFF; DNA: TGCAGTGCTAGAGATTCGCAGGGGGCGCGAACTGAAGCTTTCTTT
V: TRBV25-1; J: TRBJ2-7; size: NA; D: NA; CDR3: CASSSWGAPGGEQYF; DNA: TGTGCCAGCAGCTCGTGGGGGGCCCCCGGCGGCGAGCAGTACTTC
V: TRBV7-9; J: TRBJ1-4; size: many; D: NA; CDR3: CASSFGRLLAFNEKLFF; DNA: TGTGCCAGCAGCTTCGGGCGGCTACTTGCTTTTAATGAAAAACTGTTTTTT